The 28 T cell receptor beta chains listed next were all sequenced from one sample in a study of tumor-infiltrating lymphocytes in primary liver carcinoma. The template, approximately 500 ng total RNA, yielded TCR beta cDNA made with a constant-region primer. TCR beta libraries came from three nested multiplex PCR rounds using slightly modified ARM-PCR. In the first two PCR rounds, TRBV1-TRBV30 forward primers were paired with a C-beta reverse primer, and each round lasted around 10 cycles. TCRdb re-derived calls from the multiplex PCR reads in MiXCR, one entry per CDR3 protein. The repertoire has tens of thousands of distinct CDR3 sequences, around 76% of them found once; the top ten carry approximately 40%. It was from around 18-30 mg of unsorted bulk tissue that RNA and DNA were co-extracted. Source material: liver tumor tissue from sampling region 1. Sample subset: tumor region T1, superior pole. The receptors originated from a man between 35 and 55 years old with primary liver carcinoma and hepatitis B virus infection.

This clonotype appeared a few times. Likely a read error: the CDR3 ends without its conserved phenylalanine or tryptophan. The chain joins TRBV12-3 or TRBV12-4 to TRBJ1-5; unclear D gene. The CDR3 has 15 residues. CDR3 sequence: CTSSFGQGSNQPQHL. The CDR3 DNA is TGTACCAGCAGTTTTGGGCAAGGAAGCAATCAGCCTCAGCATTTA.

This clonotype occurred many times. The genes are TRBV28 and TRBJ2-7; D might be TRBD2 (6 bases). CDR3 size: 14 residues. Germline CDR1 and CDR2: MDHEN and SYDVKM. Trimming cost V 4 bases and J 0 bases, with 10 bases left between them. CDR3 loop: CASSSSASSYEQYF. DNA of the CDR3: TGTGCCAGCAGTTCTAGCGCGAGCTCCTACGAGCAGTACTTC.

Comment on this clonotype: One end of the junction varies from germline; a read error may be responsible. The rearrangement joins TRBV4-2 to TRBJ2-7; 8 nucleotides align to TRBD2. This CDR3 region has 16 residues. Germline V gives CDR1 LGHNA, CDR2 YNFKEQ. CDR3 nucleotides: TGTACCAGCAGCCAAGAGGTTAGCGGGGTTTCCTACGAGCAGTACTTC. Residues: CTSSQEVSGVSYEQYF.

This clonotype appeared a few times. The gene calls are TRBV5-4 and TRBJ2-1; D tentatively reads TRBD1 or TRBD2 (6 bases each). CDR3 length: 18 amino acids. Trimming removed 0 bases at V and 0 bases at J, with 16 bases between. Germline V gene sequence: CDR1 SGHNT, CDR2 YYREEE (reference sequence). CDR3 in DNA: TGTGCCAGCAGCTTGGGGGGGGCGGCCCTGAACTCCTACAATGAGCAGTTCTTC. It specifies CASSLGGAALNSYNEQFF.

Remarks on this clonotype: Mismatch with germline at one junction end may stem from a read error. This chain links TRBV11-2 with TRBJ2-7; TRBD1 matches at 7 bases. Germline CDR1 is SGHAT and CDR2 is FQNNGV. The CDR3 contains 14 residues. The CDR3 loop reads CTSSLDRATYEQYF. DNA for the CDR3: TGTACCAGCAGCTTAGACAGGGCGACCTACGAGCAGTACTTC. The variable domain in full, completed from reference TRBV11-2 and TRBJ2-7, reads EAGVAQSPRYKIIEKRQSVAFWCNPISGHATLYWYQQILGQGPKLLIQFQNNGVVDDSQLPKDRFSAERLKGVDSTLKIQPAKLEDSAVYLCTSSLDRATYEQYFGPGTRLTVT.

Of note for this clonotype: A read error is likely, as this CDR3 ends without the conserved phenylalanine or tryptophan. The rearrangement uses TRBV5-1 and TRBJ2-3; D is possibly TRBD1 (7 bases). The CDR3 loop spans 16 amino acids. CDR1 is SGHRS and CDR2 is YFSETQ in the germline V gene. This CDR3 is CASNLDRTIRTDTQYS. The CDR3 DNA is TGCGCCAGCAACTTGGACAGGACTATCCGCACAGATACGCAGTATTCT.

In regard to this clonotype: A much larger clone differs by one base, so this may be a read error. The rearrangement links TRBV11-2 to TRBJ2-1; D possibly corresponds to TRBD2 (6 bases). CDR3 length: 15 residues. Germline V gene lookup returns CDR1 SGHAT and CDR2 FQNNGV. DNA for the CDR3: TGTGCCAGCAGCTTAACATCACCGTCCACGGGGGAGCAGAACTTC. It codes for CASSLTSPSTGEQNF. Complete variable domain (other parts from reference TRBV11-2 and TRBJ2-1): EAGVAQSPRYKIIEKRQSVAFWCNPISGHATLYWYQQILGQGPKLLIQFQNNGVVDDSQLPKDRFSAERLKGVDSTLKIQPAKLEDSAVYLCASSLTSPSTGEQNFGPGTRLTVL.

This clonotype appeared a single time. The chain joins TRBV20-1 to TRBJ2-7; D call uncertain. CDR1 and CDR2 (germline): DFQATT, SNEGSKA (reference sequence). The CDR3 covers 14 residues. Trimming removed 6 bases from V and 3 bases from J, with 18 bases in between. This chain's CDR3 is CSAVETREDYEQYF. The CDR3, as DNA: TGCAGTGCCGTTGAGACAAGGGAAGACTACGAGCAGTACTTC.

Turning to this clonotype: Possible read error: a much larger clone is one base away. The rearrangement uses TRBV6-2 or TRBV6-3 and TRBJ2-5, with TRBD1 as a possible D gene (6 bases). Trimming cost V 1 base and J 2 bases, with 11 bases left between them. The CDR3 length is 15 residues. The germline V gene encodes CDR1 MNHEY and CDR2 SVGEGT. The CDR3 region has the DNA TGTGCCAGCAGTTACTTAGTGGGGGCTCAAGAGACCCAGTACTTC. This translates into CASSYLVGAQETQYF.

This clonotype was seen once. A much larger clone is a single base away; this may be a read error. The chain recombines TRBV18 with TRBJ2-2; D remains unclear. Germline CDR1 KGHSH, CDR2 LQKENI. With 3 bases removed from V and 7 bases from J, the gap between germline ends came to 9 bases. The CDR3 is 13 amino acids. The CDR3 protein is CASSPKTHGELFF. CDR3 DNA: TGTGCCAGCTCACCGAAGACGCACGGGGAGCTGTTTTTT.

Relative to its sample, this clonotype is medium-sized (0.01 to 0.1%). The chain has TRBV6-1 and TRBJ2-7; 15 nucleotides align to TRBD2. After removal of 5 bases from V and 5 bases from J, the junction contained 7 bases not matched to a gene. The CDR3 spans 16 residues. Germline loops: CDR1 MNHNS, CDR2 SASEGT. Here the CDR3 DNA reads TGTGCCAGCAGTCCCCCGGGACTAGCGGGAGGCGACGAGCAGTACTTC. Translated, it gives CASSPPGLAGGDEQYF.

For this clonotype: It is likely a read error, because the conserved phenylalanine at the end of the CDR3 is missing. The CDR3 protein is CDSSYSKYNEQFI. CDR3 sequence (DNA): TGTGACAGCAGTTACTCTAAGTACAATGAGCAGTTCATC. The V and J genes are TRBV11-3 and TRBJ2-1; D is unclear. Germline V gene sequence: CDR1 SGHNT, CDR2 YENEEA. This CDR3 has 13 amino acids.

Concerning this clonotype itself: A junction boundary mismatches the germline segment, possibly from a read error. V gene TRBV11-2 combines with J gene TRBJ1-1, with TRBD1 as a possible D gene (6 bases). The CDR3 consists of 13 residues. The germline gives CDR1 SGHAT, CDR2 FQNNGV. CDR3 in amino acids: CASSIAPGAEALF. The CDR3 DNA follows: TGTGCCAGCAGCATAGCGCCAGGGGCTGAAGCTCTCTTT. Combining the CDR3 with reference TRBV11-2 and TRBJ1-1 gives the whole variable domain EAGVAQSPRYKIIEKRQSVAFWCNPISGHATLYWYQQILGQGPKLLIQFQNNGVVDDSQLPKDRFSAERLKGVDSTLKIQPAKLEDSAVYLCASSIAPGAEALFGQGTRLTVV.

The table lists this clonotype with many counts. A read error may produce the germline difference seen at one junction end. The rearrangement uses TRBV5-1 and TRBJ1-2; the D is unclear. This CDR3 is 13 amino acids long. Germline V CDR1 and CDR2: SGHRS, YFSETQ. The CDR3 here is CASSLEGVRGCTF. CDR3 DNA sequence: TGCGCCAGCAGCCTGGAAGGAGTCCGAGGCTGCACCTTC.

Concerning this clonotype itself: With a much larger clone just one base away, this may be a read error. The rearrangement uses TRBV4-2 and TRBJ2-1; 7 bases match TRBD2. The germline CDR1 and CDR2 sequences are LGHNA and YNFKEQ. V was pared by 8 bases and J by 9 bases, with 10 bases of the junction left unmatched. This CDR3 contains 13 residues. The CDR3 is CASGGSSPSEQFF. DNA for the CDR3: TGTGCCAGCGGCGGGAGCTCACCTTCTGAGCAGTTCTTC.

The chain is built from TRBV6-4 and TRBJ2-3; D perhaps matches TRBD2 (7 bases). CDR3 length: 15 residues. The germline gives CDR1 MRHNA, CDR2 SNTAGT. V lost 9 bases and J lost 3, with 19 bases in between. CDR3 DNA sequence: TGTGCCAGAAGCCTCGGGGGGCCAAGAACAGATACGCAGTATTTT. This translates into CARSLGGPRTDTQYF.

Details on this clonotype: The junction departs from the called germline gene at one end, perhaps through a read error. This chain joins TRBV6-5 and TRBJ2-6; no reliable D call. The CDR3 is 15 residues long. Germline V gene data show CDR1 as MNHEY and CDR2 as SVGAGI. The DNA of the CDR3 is TGTGCTAGCAGTCCCGATCTTCCTGGGGTCAACGTCCTGACTTTC. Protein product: CASSPDLPGVNVLTF.

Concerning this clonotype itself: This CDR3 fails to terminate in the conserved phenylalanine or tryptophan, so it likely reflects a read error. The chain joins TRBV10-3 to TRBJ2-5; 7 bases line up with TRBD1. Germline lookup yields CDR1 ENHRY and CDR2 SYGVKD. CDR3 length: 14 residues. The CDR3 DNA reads TGTGCTATCAGCCCCGACAGGGCCCACGAGACCCAGTACATC. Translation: CAISPDRAHETQYI.

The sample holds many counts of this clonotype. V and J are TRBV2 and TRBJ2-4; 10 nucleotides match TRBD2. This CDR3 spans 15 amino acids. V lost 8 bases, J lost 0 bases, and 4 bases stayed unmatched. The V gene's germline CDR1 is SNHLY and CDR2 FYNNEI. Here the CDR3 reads CASALAGVAKNIQYF. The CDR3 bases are TGTGCCAGCGCCCTAGCGGGGGTAGCCAAAAACATTCAGTACTTC. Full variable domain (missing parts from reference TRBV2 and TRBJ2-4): EPEVTQTPSHQVTQMGQEVILRCVPISNHLYFYWYRQILGQKVEFLVSFYNNEISEKSEIFDDQFSVERPDGSNFTLKIRSTKLEDSAMYFCASALAGVAKNIQYFGAGTRLSVL.

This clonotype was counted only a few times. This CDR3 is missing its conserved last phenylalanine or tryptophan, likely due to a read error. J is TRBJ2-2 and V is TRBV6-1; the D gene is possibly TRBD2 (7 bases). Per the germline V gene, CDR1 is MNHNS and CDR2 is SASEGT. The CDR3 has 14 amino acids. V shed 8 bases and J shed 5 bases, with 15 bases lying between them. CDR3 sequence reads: CASGGLAVTGELFY. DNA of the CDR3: TGTGCCAGCGGGGGGCTAGCGGTGACCGGGGAGCTGTTTTAT.

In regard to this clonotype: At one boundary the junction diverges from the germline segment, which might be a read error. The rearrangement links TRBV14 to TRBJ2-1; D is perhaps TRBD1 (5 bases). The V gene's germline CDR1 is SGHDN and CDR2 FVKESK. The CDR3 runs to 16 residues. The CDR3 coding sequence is TGTGCCAGGAGCGCGCCAGGAGACAGCTCCTACAATGAGCTGTTCTTC. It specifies CARSAPGDSSYNELFF.

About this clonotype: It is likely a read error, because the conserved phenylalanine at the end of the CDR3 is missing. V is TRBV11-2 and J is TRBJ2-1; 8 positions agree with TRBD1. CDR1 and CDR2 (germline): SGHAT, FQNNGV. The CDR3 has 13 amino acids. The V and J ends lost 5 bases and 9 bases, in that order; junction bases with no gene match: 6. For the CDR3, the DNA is TGTGCCAGCAGCCCTAACAGGGGGAGTGAGCAGTTCTTA. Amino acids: CASSPNRGSEQFL.

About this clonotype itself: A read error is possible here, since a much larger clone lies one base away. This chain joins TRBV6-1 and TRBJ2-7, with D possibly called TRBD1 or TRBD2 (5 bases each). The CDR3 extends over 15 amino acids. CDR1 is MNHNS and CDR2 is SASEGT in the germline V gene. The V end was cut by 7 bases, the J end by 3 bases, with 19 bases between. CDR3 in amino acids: CASNPSDGANYEQYF. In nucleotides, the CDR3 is TGTGCCAGCAACCCCTCTGACGGGGCCAACTACGAGCAGTACTTC.

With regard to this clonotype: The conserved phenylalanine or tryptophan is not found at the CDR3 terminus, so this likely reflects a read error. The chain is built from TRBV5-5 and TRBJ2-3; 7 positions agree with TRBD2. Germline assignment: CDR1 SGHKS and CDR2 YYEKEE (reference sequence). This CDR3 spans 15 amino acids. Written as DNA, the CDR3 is TGTGCCAGCAGCCCGGTGGGGGAGGGCACAGATATGCAGTATTAT. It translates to CASSPVGEGTDMQYY.

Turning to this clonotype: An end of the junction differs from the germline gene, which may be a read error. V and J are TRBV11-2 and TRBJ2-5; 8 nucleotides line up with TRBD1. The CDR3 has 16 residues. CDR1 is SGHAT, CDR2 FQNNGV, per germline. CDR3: CVSSLTAGGSGETKCF. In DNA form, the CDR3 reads TGTGTCAGCAGCTTAACAGCAGGGGGCTCGGGGGAGACCAAGTGCTTC.

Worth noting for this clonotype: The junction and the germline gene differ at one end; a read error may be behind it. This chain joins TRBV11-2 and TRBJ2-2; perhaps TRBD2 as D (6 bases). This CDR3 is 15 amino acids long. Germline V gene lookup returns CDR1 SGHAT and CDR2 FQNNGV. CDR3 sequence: CDSSFAGSNIGELFF. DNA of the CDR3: TGCGACAGCAGCTTTGCGGGATCGAACATCGGGGAGCTGTTTTTT.

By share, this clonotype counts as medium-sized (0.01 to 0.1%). The CDR3 nucleotides read TGTGCCAGCAGTCCCCGGACAGGGAACTACGAGCAGTACTTC. Translated, it gives CASSPRTGNYEQYF. The rearrangement links TRBV6-5 to TRBJ2-7; 8 nucleotides agree with TRBD1. J gave up 3 bases and V 5 bases, and 6 bases lay outside the gene matches. The CDR3 loop spans 14 amino acids. Looked up from germline, CDR1 is MNHEY and CDR2 is SVGAGI.

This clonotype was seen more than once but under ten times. As DNA, the CDR3 is TGTGCCAGCAGCTTTACTAGCGCCTACGAGCAGTACTTC. This encodes CASSFTSAYEQYF. The rearrangement uses TRBV7-8 and TRBJ2-7, with 7 bases identical to TRBD2. J was trimmed by 2 bases and V by 3 bases; bases with no gene match: 1. The germline gives CDR1 SGHVS, CDR2 FQNEAQ. The CDR3 contains 13 residues.